This T cell receptor (beta chain) came from a study of T cell changes during pregnancy in multiple sclerosis (dated by TCRdb to 2018 to 2020). Regarding the study in general: Changes in the T cell repertoire over the course of pregnancy were examined in this study in women with multiple sclerosis.

Receptors were amplified or captured by the immunoSEQ multiplex PCR assay. TCRdb obtained this table from immuneACCESS and retained in-frame rearrangements with V and J assigned. These tables miss some clones; where compared with another copy, unresolved V genes account for less than half of the shortfall, and the remainder is unexplained. The sample yields 30,000 to 35,000 clones; over 75% were counted once. Jointly, the top ten make up around 6.8% of the sample. This clone was observed a single time. This receptor's antigen is unknown. There are no base qualities to consult, and no much larger clone falls within one base. Trimming accounts for 5 bases at V and 3 bases at J, while the number of junction bases matched to no gene is 16. Looking up the germline V gene (reference sequence) yields CDR1 LNHNV and CDR2 YYDKDF. The CDR3 sequence holds 19 residues, the cysteine and phenylalanine included. Left in the record is the CDR3 DNA by itself, 57 bases read in frame from the first base.

Recombination joined TRBV15 with TRBJ2-2, with 9 bases aligning to TRBD2. The origin of this receptor is a female donor with multiple sclerosis, enrolled in a pregnancy study. Specimen: CD8+ T cells from peripheral blood mononuclear cells, collected in the second trimester of pregnancy. The nucleotide sequence reads as follows: TGTGCCACCAGCTCGCCGGGACTAGCACTTAAGGGGCACACCGGGGAGCTGTTTTTT. Protein translation: CATSSPGLALKGHTGELFF.